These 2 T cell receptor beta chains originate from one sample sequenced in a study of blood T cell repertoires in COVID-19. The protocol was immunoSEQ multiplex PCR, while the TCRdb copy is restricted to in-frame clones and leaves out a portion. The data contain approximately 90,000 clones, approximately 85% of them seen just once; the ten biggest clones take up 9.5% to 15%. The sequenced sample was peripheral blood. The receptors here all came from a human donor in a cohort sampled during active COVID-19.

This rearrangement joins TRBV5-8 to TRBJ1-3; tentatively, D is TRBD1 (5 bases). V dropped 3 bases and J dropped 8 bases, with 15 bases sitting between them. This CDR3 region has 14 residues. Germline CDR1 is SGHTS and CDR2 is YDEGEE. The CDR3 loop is CASSYNRGKDTIYF. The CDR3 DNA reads TGTGCCAGCAGCTACAATCGGGGGAAGGACACCATATATTTT.

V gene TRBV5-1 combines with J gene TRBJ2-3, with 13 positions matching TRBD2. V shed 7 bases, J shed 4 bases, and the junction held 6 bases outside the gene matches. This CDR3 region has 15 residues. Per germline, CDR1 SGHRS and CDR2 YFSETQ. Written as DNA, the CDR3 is TGCGCCAGCCGGACTAGCGGGGGAAGGGCAGATACGCAGTATTTT. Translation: CASRTSGGRADTQYF.